This TCR beta chain was sequenced during a study of T cells after somatic rescue of genetic block. The data were produced by immunoSEQ multiplex PCR, yet TCRdb's version contains in-frame clones alone and is incomplete. This table holds 70,000 to 95,000 clones, approximately 90% found once. The sequenced material came from peripheral blood mononuclear cells (PBMCs). The receptor was derived from a woman aged 18 to 35.

CDR3 residues: CASSWGLAGGYGQFF. CDR3 nucleotide sequence: TGCGCCAGCAGCTGGGGACTAGCGGGAGGGTATGGGCAGTTCTTC. The V and J genes are TRBV5-1 and TRBJ2-1; 16 positions match TRBD2. This CDR3 has 15 residues. Per the germline V gene, CDR1 is SGHRS and CDR2 is YFSETQ. The junction had 6 bases not matched to a gene; V was cut back by 3 bases and J by 12 bases.